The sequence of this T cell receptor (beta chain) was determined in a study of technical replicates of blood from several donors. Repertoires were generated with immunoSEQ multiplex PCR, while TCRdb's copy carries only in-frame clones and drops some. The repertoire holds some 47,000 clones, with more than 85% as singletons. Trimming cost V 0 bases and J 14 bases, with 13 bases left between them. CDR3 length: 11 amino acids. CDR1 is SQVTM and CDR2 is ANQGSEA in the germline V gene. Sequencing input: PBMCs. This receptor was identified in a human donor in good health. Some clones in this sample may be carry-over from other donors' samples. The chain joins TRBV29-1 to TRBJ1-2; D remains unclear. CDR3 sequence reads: CSVEDDTRRTF. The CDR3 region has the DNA TGCAGCGTTGAAGATGACACTCGAAGGACCTTC.